Presented here are 30 T cell receptor beta chains from one specimen sequenced in a study of blood T cell repertoires in COVID-19. TCRdb's copy holds only in-frame clones and misses some; the assay was immunoSEQ multiplex PCR. The table records more than 300,000 clones, just over 85% of them present only once. The specimen was PBMCs or T cells enriched from blood (not recorded which). Every receptor here comes from a man aged 25-40 years who had recovered from COVID-19.

V gene TRBV5-6 combines with J gene TRBJ2-7; 11 bases fit TRBD2. Germline V gene lookup returns CDR1 SGHDT and CDR2 YYEEEE. The CDR3 spans 15 residues. The V segment lost 5 bases and the J segment 6 bases; nucleotides outside the gene matches: 10. CDR3 in amino acids: CASSLLAGDTPEQYF. The CDR3 DNA is TGTGCCAGCAGTCTACTAGCGGGAGATACCCCCGAGCAGTACTTC.

This clone was recorded many times. The V call is TRBV19, the J call TRBJ2-3; 7 positions match TRBD1. In germline, CDR1 is LNHDA, CDR2 SQIVND (reference sequence). Trimming cost V 3 bases and J 2 bases; bases outside gene matches: 8. The CDR3 is 16 amino acids. As DNA, the CDR3 is TGTGCCAGTAGTATTATAGGGACAGCGTCCACAGATACGCAGTATTTT. Translating it yields CASSIIGTASTDTQYF.

This chain connects TRBV29-1 to TRBJ1-2; a possible D gene is TRBD1 (6 bases). V was trimmed by 3 bases and J by 6 bases, leaving 14 bases between them. The CDR3 consists of 13 residues. The germline V gene has CDR1 SQVTM and CDR2 ANQGSEA. Here the CDR3 reads CSVEAGVGDGYTF. The CDR3 nucleotides are TGCAGCGTTGAGGCAGGGGTGGGTGATGGCTACACCTTC.

The rearrangement uses TRBV5-6 and TRBJ2-1, with 10 nucleotides matching TRBD2. The CDR3 has 16 amino acids. CDR1 and CDR2 (germline): SGHDT, YYEEEE. V was clipped by 4 bases and J by 10 bases; unmatched bases: 14. Written as DNA, the CDR3 is TGTGCCAGCAGCCCGGGTTTAATAGCGGGAGGTGAGGAGCAGTTCTTC. Translated: CASSPGLIAGGEEQFF. Supplemented by reference TRBV5-6 and TRBJ2-1, the full variable domain reads DAGVTQSPTHLIKTRGQQVTLRCSPKSGHDTVSWYQQALGQGPQFIFQYYEEEERQRGNFPDRFSGHQFPNYSSELNVNALLLGDSALYLCASSPGLIAGGEEQFFGPGTRLTVL.

This rearrangement joins TRBV27 to TRBJ2-1; weak D call: TRBD2 (5 bases). The CDR3 consists of 15 residues. Trimming stripped 5 bases from V and 8 bases from J, with 19 bases between. The V gene's germline CDR1 is MNHEY and CDR2 SMNVEV (reference sequence). The CDR3 DNA follows: TGTGCCAGCAGTCCGACAACGGAACTTAGCGATGAGCAGTTCTTC. Amino acids: CASSPTTELSDEQFF.

The chain has TRBV12-5 and TRBJ2-5; 7 nucleotides match TRBD2. J gave up 5 bases and V 5 bases, and 14 bases lay outside the gene matches. Germline V lookup: CDR1 LGHNT, CDR2 FRNRAP. The CDR3 sequence is 16 residues long. CDR3 sequence: CASGPSWGAGEETQYF. CDR3 DNA: TGTGCTAGTGGTCCCTCATGGGGCGCGGGGGAGGAGACCCAGTACTTC.

The CDR3 coding sequence is TGTGCCAGTCGGCTTGACAGGGTTGGGGGCGGCAATCAGCCCCAGCATTTT. Amino acid sequence: CASRLDRVGGGNQPQHF. The rearrangement links TRBV19 to TRBJ1-5, with 7 bases lining up with TRBD1. The length of the CDR3 is 17 residues. V gave up 8 bases and J gave up 2 bases; unmatched junction bases: 15. Looked up from germline, CDR1 is LNHDA and CDR2 is SQIVND (reference sequence).

This chain links TRBV12-3 or TRBV12-4 with TRBJ1-6, with D unclear. This CDR3 has 13 residues. V shed 6 bases and J shed 8 bases, with 11 bases lying between them. CDR3 DNA sequence: TGTGCCAGCAGCCTTGTCGGGTATTCACCCCTCCACTTT. This sequence encodes CASSLVGYSPLHF.

The chain combines TRBV24-1 with TRBJ2-5; 9 positions match TRBD2. Germline-derived CDR1 and CDR2 are KGHDR and SFDVKD. The V and J ends lost 1 base and 2 bases, in that order; junction bases with no gene match: 4. This CDR3 has 16 amino acids. Here the CDR3 DNA reads TGTGCCACCAGTGATTTAAGAGCGGGAGGTCAAGAGACCCAGTACTTC. Its protein product is CATSDLRAGGQETQYF.

The CDR3 spells CATSRGILNQPQHF. CDR3 nucleotides: TGTGCCACCTCTAGAGGGATCCTCAATCAGCCCCAGCATTTT. V gene TRBV15 combines with J gene TRBJ1-5, with D hard to call. V shed 8 bases and J shed 3 bases, with 14 bases lying between them. Germline assignment: CDR1 LNHNV and CDR2 YYDKDF (reference sequence). The CDR3 is 14 amino acids.

Only one count was recorded for this clone. The rearrangement joins TRBV2 to TRBJ2-1; TRBD2 matches 11 bases. Per the germline V gene, CDR1 is SNHLY and CDR2 is FYNNEI. The ends lost 6 bases at V and 14 bases at J; junction bases unmatched: 9. CDR3 length: 13 amino acids. CDR3 amino acids: CASRERLAGTEFF. The DNA for the CDR3 is TGTGCCAGCAGGGAAAGACTAGCGGGGACGGAGTTCTTC.

This clone was detected only once. The chain employs TRBV2 and TRBJ2-1; 16 bases line up with TRBD2. Germline V gene sequence: CDR1 SNHLY, CDR2 FYNNEI. Losses at the gene ends were 6 bases for V and 7 bases for J; bases not matched to a gene: 9. The CDR3 length is 17 residues. CDR3: CASRLGLAGGPGNEQFF. The CDR3 nucleotides read TGTGCCAGCAGATTGGGACTAGCGGGGGGGCCGGGGAATGAGCAGTTCTTC.

This chain joins TRBV7-9 and TRBJ2-3; D gene ambiguous. Germline V gene lookup returns CDR1 SEHNR and CDR2 FQNEAQ (reference sequence). This CDR3 is built from 14 residues. V lost 2 bases and J lost 2, with 8 bases in between. The CDR3 DNA follows: TGTGCCAGCAGCTTAAGTCTGGCCACAGATACGCAGTATTTT. Translation gives CASSLSLATDTQYF.

V gene TRBV27 combines with J gene TRBJ2-7; 9 bases agree with TRBD1. CDR1 is MNHEY, CDR2 SMNVEV, per germline (reference sequence). Unmatched junction bases numbered 10, after V lost 10 bases and J lost 3 bases. This CDR3 has 14 amino acids. The CDR3 DNA reads TGTGCCATTCCCTCTCCGGGACAGGGCTACGAGCAGTACTTC. Translated, it gives CAIPSPGQGYEQYF.

This chain uses TRBV6-1 with TRBJ1-2; D might be TRBD1 (5 bases). The CDR3 contains 13 residues. Germline-derived CDR1 and CDR2 are MNHNS and SASEGT. The ends were cut back, 2 bases at V and 4 bases at J, with 8 bases in the middle. The CDR3 sequence is CASSEQGFYGYTF. The CDR3 bases are TGTGCCAGCAGTGAACAGGGTTTCTATGGCTACACCTTC.

This clone has more than one count but fewer than ten. The chain recombines TRBV19 with TRBJ1-2; D ambiguous. From germline, CDR1 is LNHDA and CDR2 SQIVND (reference sequence). V was shortened by 10 bases and J by 0 bases, with 9 bases between the two germline ends. The CDR3 has 12 amino acids. The CDR3 DNA reads TGTGCCACCTTCTCTTCTAACTATGGCTACACCTTC. The encoded protein is CATFSSNYGYTF. Full variable domain (rest looked up from reference TRBV19 and TRBJ1-2): DGGITQSPKYLFRKEGQNVTLSCEQNLNHDAMYWYRQDPGQGLRLIYYSQIVNDFQKGDIAEGYSVSREKKESFPLTVTSAQKNPTAFYLCATFSSNYGYTFGSGTRLTVV.

The CDR3 sequence: CASSMGAETQYF. The CDR3 DNA is TGTGCCAGCAGCATGGGGGCGGAGACCCAGTACTTC. This chain uses TRBV7-8 with TRBJ2-5, with D tentatively TRBD1 (6 bases). V shed 5 bases and J shed 5 bases, with 9 bases lying between them. The CDR3 extends over 12 amino acids. Germline lookup yields CDR1 SGHVS and CDR2 FQNEAQ. The variable domain in full, completed from reference TRBV7-8 and TRBJ2-5, reads GAGVSQSPRYKVAKRGQDVALRCDPISGHVSLFWYQQALGQGPEFLTYFQNEAQLDKSGLPSDRFFAERPEGSVSTLKIQRTQQEDSAVYLCASSMGAETQYFGPGTRLLVL.

The chain joins TRBV6-5 to TRBJ1-2; D call uncertain. V lost 7 bases and J lost 3, with 9 bases in between. CDR3 length: 12 amino acids. Germline CDR1 is MNHEY and CDR2 is SVGAGI. CDR3 in amino acids: CASTGGDYGYTF. The CDR3 DNA sequence: TGTGCCAGCACGGGCGGGGACTATGGCTACACCTTC.

The rearrangement links TRBV5-6 to TRBJ2-7; TRBD1 matches 7 bases. CDR1 is SGHDT, CDR2 YYEEEE, per germline. V lost 1 base, J lost 2 bases, and 6 bases stayed unmatched. The CDR3 runs 15 residues. The CDR3 region is CASSLRGQKTYEQYF. The CDR3 nucleotides read TGTGCCAGCAGCTTGCGGGGACAGAAGACCTACGAGCAGTACTTC.

This chain joins TRBV27 and TRBJ2-3; TRBD2 matches 12 bases. Trimming took 3 bases from V and 2 from J; bases not matched to a gene: 6. The CDR3 contains 17 residues. Germline CDR1 reads MNHEY; CDR2 reads SMNVEV (reference sequence). CDR3: CASSFLLAGGSTDTQYF. The CDR3, as DNA: TGTGCCAGCAGTTTCCTACTAGCGGGGGGATCCACAGATACGCAGTATTTT.

The chain links TRBV5-4 to TRBJ2-5; maybe TRBD2 (6 bases). Germline CDR1 reads SGHNT; CDR2 reads YYREEE (reference sequence). Trimming left V 0 bases short and J 5 bases short, with 14 bases between. CDR3 length: 15 residues. The CDR3 here is CASSLAMGSGETQYF. The CDR3 DNA is TGTGCCAGCAGCTTGGCCATGGGTAGCGGCGAGACCCAGTACTTC.

The J gene is TRBJ2-1, the V gene TRBV9, with D perhaps TRBD2 (5 bases). The germline V gene encodes CDR1 SGDLS and CDR2 YYNGEE. With 4 bases removed from V and 8 bases from J, the gap between germline ends came to 7 bases. This CDR3 is built from 11 residues. Written as DNA, the CDR3 is TGTGCCAGCAGCTTGGACTATGAGCAGTTCTTC. It is translated as CASSLDYEQFF.

This chain uses TRBV7-8 with TRBJ2-1; 9 bases fit TRBD2. Losses at the gene ends were 1 base for V and 7 bases for J; bases not matched to a gene: 5. CDR3 size: 15 residues. Germline CDR1 is SGHVS and CDR2 is FQNEAQ. Here the CDR3 DNA reads TGTGCCAGCAGCTTAGTGGCGGGAGGGCCGAATGAGCAGTTCTTC. Protein: CASSLVAGGPNEQFF.

This clone has a handful of counts. This chain links TRBV24-1 with TRBJ2-1, with TRBD1 identical over 10 bases. Germline V CDR1 and CDR2: KGHDR, SFDVKD. V lost 1 base, J lost 6 bases, and 5 bases stayed unmatched. The CDR3 has 16 amino acids. The CDR3 sequence: CATSDFRDRGSNEQFF. The CDR3 DNA reads as TGTGCCACCAGTGATTTTAGGGACAGGGGCAGCAATGAGCAGTTCTTC.

This rearrangement joins TRBV13 to TRBJ1-2; the D is unclear. The germline CDR1 and CDR2 sequences are PRHDT and FYEKMQ (reference sequence). The CDR3 totals 13 residues. The V gene lost 5 bases and the J gene lost 9 bases, with 16 bases spanning the gap. The DNA for the CDR3 is TGTGCCAGCAGCCCCACCGGAACTATGAGCTACACCTTC. Residues: CASSPTGTMSYTF. The full variable domain, in which reference TRBV13 and TRBJ1-2 provide the parts outside the CDR3, is AAGVIQSPRHLIKEKRETATLKCYPIPRHDTVYWYQQGPGQDPQFLISFYEKMQSDKGSIPDRFSAQQFSDYHSELNMSSLELGDSALYFCASSPTGTMSYTFGSGTRLTVV.

V and J are TRBV3-1 (or the pseudogene TRBV3-2) and TRBJ2-5, with 9 positions matching TRBD2. The V segment lost 1 base and the J segment 1 base; nucleotides outside the gene matches: 4. There are 16 residues in the CDR3. The germline V gene encodes CDR1 LGHDT and CDR2 YNNKEL (reference sequence). The CDR3 DNA reads TGTGCCAGCAGCCAAGTAAAAGCGGGGGGCCAAGAGACCCAGTACTTC. Protein sequence: CASSQVKAGGQETQYF.

The chain has TRBV6-1 and TRBJ2-7; 7 bases line up with TRBD1. The V gene's germline CDR1 is MNHNS and CDR2 SASEGT. The V segment lost 2 bases and the J segment 2 bases; nucleotides outside the gene matches: 3. There are 14 residues in the CDR3. CDR3 amino acids: CASSEHRGPYEQYF. The CDR3 coding sequence is TGTGCCAGCAGTGAACACAGGGGCCCCTACGAGCAGTACTTC.

This clone has only one observation. V usage is TRBV10-3 and J usage is TRBJ2-2; D gene ambiguous. Germline CDR1 and CDR2: ENHRY and SYGVKD. V was pared by 0 bases and J by 7 bases, with 12 bases between. The CDR3 sequence is 15 residues long. The CDR3 sequence is CAISESRFISGELFF. The CDR3 DNA reads TGTGCCATCAGTGAGTCTCGATTCATCAGCGGGGAGCTGTTTTTT.

The CDR3 sequence is CASSLSAIMNTEAFF. The CDR3 DNA reads TGTGCCAGCAGCTTATCCGCTATCATGAACACTGAAGCTTTCTTT. The chain joins TRBV7-6 to TRBJ1-1; D remains ambiguous. Germline-derived CDR1 and CDR2 are SGHVS and FNYEAQ. The CDR3 has 15 residues. Trimming pared 2 bases from V and 0 bases from J, leaving 10 bases between. The full variable domain, with the rest looked up from reference TRBV7-6 and TRBJ1-1, is GAGVSQSPRYKVTKRGQDVALRCDPISGHVSLYWYRQALGQGPEFLTYFNYEAQQDKSGLPNDRFSAERPEGSISTLTIQRTEQRDSAMYRCASSLSAIMNTEAFFGQGTRLTVV.

The V gene is TRBV5-1, the J gene TRBJ2-6, with D maybe TRBD2 (5 bases). This CDR3 spans 16 amino acids. Germline V gives CDR1 SGHRS, CDR2 YFSETQ. V was pared by 5 bases and J by 0 bases, with 12 bases between. CDR3 in amino acids: CASRRAPSSGANVLTF. The CDR3 nucleotides read TGCGCCAGCAGGAGGGCTCCGAGCTCTGGGGCCAACGTCCTGACTTTC.